The 13 T cell receptor beta chains reported below all come from one sample, sequenced in a study of T cell changes during pregnancy in multiple sclerosis. Profiled with immunoSEQ multiplex PCR; TCRdb holds only in-frame clones, not every one. The sample includes about 89,000 clones, about 92% of them seen just once. Source: peripheral blood, taken after pregnancy. The receptors here all came from a female donor in good health, enrolled as a control in a pregnancy study.

The chain uses TRBV5-4 and TRBJ2-3; D not resolved. Germline V gene data show CDR1 as SGHNT and CDR2 as YYREEE (reference sequence). The V gene lost 0 bases and the J gene lost 2 bases, with 10 bases spanning the gap. The length of the CDR3 is 15 residues. The CDR3: CASSLDRKSTDTQYF. CDR3 in DNA: TGTGCCAGCAGCTTGGATAGAAAGTCCACAGATACGCAGTATTTT.

Only one count was recorded for this clone. The rearrangement uses TRBV6-1 and TRBJ2-3, with D tentatively TRBD1 (6 bases). The CDR3 has 15 amino acids. V was trimmed by 3 bases and J by 2 bases, leaving 12 bases between them. Looked up from germline, CDR1 is MNHNS and CDR2 is SASEGT. The CDR3 here is CASSEGKGHTDTQYF. Here the CDR3 DNA reads TGTGCCAGCAGTGAGGGTAAGGGACACACAGATACGCAGTATTTT.

This clone was recorded once. The rearrangement uses TRBV27 and TRBJ2-7, with 8 positions matching TRBD1. Germline V CDR1 and CDR2: MNHEY, SMNVEV (reference sequence). The junction had 10 bases not matched to a gene; V was cut back by 5 bases and J by 7 bases. The CDR3 consists of 14 residues. The CDR3 sequence: CASSRDRPSGEQYF. CDR3 coding DNA: TGTGCCAGCAGTCGGGACAGGCCCTCGGGGGAGCAGTACTTC.

Remarks on this clone: A junction boundary mismatches the germline segment, possibly from a read error. This chain links TRBV27 with TRBJ2-2; perhaps TRBD2 as D (6 bases). The CDR3 is made up of 16 amino acids. The germline V gene encodes CDR1 MNHEY and CDR2 SMNVEV (reference sequence). CDR3 sequence reads: CASSALKTANTGGLFF. The CDR3 DNA reads TGTGCCAGCAGTGCCCTAAAAACAGCGAACACCGGGGGGCTGTTTTTT.

The rearrangement joins TRBV7-2 to TRBJ2-7, with D unclear. V was trimmed by 1 base and J by 6 bases, leaving 7 bases between them. The CDR3 spans 12 residues. CDR1 is SGHTA, CDR2 FQGNSA, per germline. CDR3: CASSLVISEQYF. CDR3 nucleotides: TGTGCCAGCAGCTTAGTTATTTCCGAGCAGTACTTC.

The CDR3 DNA is TGTGCCACCCGGGGGGACTCCTACAATGAGCAGTTCTTC. This sequence encodes CATRGDSYNEQFF. This chain joins TRBV6-4 and TRBJ2-1, with 7 bases fitting TRBD2. With 10 bases clipped from V and 0 bases from J, the junction kept 3 bases outside the gene matches. The CDR3 extends over 13 amino acids. In germline, CDR1 is MRHNA, CDR2 SNTAGT.

V and J are TRBV29-1 and TRBJ2-2; D unclear. This CDR3 is built from 13 residues. The germline V and J ends were trimmed by 8 bases and 0 bases, with 10 bases remaining between them. Germline-derived CDR1 and CDR2 are SQVTM and ANQGSEA. The CDR3 protein is CSLGETNTGELFF. For the CDR3, the DNA is TGCAGCCTAGGAGAGACGAACACCGGGGAGCTGTTTTTT.

This sequence joins TRBV7-2 and TRBJ2-4; the D gene is possibly TRBD1 (6 bases). The CDR3 runs 15 residues. The V gene lost 2 bases and the J gene lost 0 bases, with 8 bases spanning the gap. Germline V gene lookup returns CDR1 SGHTA and CDR2 FQGNSA. CDR3 sequence reads: CASSLRQAAKNIQYF. CDR3 nucleotide sequence: TGTGCCAGCAGCTTACGACAGGCAGCCAAAAACATTCAGTACTTC. Full variable domain (outside the CDR3, taken from reference TRBV7-2 and TRBJ2-4): GAGVSQSPSNKVTEKGKDVELRCDPISGHTALYWYRQSLGQGLEFLIYFQGNSAPDKSGLPSDRFSAERTGGSVSTLTIQRTQQEDSAVYLCASSLRQAAKNIQYFGAGTRLSVL.

The table lists this clone with a count of one. The chain joins TRBV4-2 to TRBJ1-6, with D maybe TRBD1 (6 bases). The CDR3 has 17 residues. V lost 2 bases, J lost 7 bases, and 18 bases lay in between. CDR1 is LGHNA, CDR2 YNFKEQ, per germline. The CDR3 region is CASSQPSTGFANSPLHF. CDR3 in DNA: TGTGCCAGCAGCCAACCTTCTACAGGGTTTGCCAATTCACCCCTCCACTTT.

This chain uses TRBV6-5 with TRBJ2-1, with 11 bases matching TRBD2. J lost 4 bases, V lost 7 bases, and 6 bases had no gene match. The CDR3 is 15 residues long. CDR1 MNHEY and CDR2 SVGAGI come from the germline V gene. For the CDR3, the DNA is TGTGCCAGCATGACTAGCGGGATGGATTACAATGAGCAGTTCTTC. It specifies CASMTSGMDYNEQFF.

V and J are TRBV18 and TRBJ1-1; D uncertain. Germline values: CDR1 KGHSH, CDR2 LQKENI. This CDR3 comprises 14 residues. Trimming removed 4 bases from V and 5 bases from J, with 14 bases in between. The CDR3 sequence is CASSLEEVATEAFF. CDR3 nucleotides: TGTGCCAGCTCACTTGAGGAAGTAGCTACTGAAGCTTTCTTT.

This chain links TRBV28 with TRBJ2-1; TRBD2 aligns across 14 bases. The CDR3 consists of 17 residues. V was pared by 6 bases and J by 5 bases, with 9 bases of the junction left unmatched. Germline CDR1 and CDR2: MDHEN and SYDVKM. The CDR3: CASSSTSGGGMNNEQFF. The CDR3 DNA reads TGTGCCAGCAGCTCGACTAGCGGGGGGGGCATGAACAATGAGCAGTTCTTC.

As for this clone: At one boundary the junction diverges from the germline segment, which might be a read error. The chain combines TRBV20-1 with TRBJ1-2, with TRBD1 identical over 7 bases. This CDR3 has 9 residues. Germline CDR1 and CDR2: DFQATT and SNEGSKA (reference sequence). The CDR3 loop reads CSASTGASF. The CDR3 nucleotides are TGCAGTGCTAGTACAGGGGCGTCCTTC.